This T cell receptor beta chain was captured in a study of CD8+CD57+ T cells in acquired aplastic anemia. On the study more broadly: CD4+ and CD8+ cells, once sorted, gave DNA averaging approximately 3.3 ug. Healthy donor sequencing depth: 10 million to 10.8 million CD4+, around 12 million CD8+ reads. Whole-study findings and limits: Patients and controls shared approximately 30 CD8+ CDR3 sequences.

Ten or more counts support this clonotype. Its antigen is undetermined. This CDR3 spans 14 amino acids. V lost 8 bases and J 3 bases, leaving 16 bases between the germline ends. CDR1 is SEHNR, CDR2 FQNEAQ, per germline (reference sequence). Profiles of TCR beta VDJ and CDR3 were generated from a genomic DNA template. TCRdb re-called the reads with MiXCR, one entry per CDR3 protein. The sample contains about 100,000 distinct CDR3 sequences, roughly 51% of which appear only once. The TCR originated in a human donor in good health, serving as a control. Source material: sorted CD4+, CD8+, or CD8+CD57+ T cells (not recorded which) from PBMCs. The rearrangement joins TRBV7-9 to TRBJ1-2; D is uncertain. The CDR3 region is CASATGFPYYGYTF. The CDR3 DNA reads as TGTGCCAGCGCAACGGGCTTTCCCTACTATGGCTACACCTTC.